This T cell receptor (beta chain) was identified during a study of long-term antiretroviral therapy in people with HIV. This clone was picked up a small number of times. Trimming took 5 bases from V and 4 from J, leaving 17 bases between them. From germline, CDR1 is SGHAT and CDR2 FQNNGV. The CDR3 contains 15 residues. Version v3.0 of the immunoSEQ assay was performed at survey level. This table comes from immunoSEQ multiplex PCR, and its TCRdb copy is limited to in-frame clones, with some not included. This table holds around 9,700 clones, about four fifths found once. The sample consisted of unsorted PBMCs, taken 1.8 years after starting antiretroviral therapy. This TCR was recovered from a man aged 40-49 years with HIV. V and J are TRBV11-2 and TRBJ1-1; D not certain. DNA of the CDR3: TGTGCCAGCAGCCCCGGCGGCCTGAGGAGCACTGAAGCTTTCTTT. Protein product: CASSPGGLRSTEAFF.